Below are 18 T cell receptor beta chains sequenced from a single sample in a study of blood T cell repertoires in COVID-19. TCRdb's table, derived via immunoSEQ multiplex PCR, lists solely in-frame clones and lacks some. The profile shows about 91,000 clones, approximately 78% of them singletons. The sample comprised peripheral blood. These receptors came from a man aged 45-65 years with active or convalescent COVID-19.

The V and J genes are TRBV5-1 and TRBJ2-5; TRBD2 matches at 9 bases. The CDR3 contains 15 residues. V gave up 7 bases and J gave up 1 base; unmatched junction bases: 8. Germline V CDR1 and CDR2: SGHRS, YFSETQ. As DNA, the CDR3 is TGCGCCAGCTGGAGAGGCGGGGGGGGCCAAGAGACCCAGTACTTC. Translating it yields CASWRGGGGQETQYF. Full variable domain (outside the CDR3, taken from reference TRBV5-1 and TRBJ2-5): KAGVTQTPRYLIKTRGQQVTLSCSPISGHRSVSWYQQTPGQGLQFLFEYFSETQRNKGNFPGRFSGRQFSNSRSEMNVSTLELGDSALYLCASWRGGGGQETQYFGPGTRLLVL.

This chain uses TRBV5-4 with TRBJ2-3, with 10 bases matching TRBD2. The CDR3 consists of 16 residues. Germline lookup yields CDR1 SGHNT and CDR2 YYREEE (reference sequence). The junction had 4 bases not matched to a gene; V was cut back by 1 base and J by 2 bases. This CDR3 is CASSLSSGGATDTQYF. For the CDR3, the DNA is TGTGCCAGCAGCTTGTCCAGCGGGGGGGCCACAGATACGCAGTATTTT.

The chain uses TRBV7-2 and TRBJ2-5, with 12 positions matching TRBD1. V trimming: 5 bases; J trimming: 7 bases; junction bases outside the gene matches: 11. The CDR3 is made up of 16 amino acids. The germline V gene has CDR1 SGHTA and CDR2 FQGNSA. CDR3 sequence reads: CASSPPGQGARVTQYF. The CDR3, as DNA: TGTGCCAGCAGCCCACCGGGACAGGGGGCGAGAGTGACCCAGTACTTC.

The V call is TRBV24-1, the J call TRBJ1-1; D is ambiguous. V dropped 3 bases and J dropped 4 bases, with 14 bases sitting between them. CDR3 length: 15 amino acids. Germline assignment: CDR1 KGHDR and CDR2 SFDVKD. Here the CDR3 DNA reads TGTGCCACCAGTGATAGCACGCGGGCCCCCACTGAAGCTTTCTTT. Translating it yields CATSDSTRAPTEAFF.

The chain couples TRBV12-2 to TRBJ1-5; TRBD1 is the table's D call, not checked against the DNA. TRBV12-2 is a listed pseudogene. The CDR3 contains 12 residues. The CDR3: CASRLQDQPQHF. In DNA, the CDR3 is TGTGCAAGTCGCTTACAGGATCAGCCCCAGCATTTT.

The chain recombines TRBV5-1 with TRBJ2-1; 9 nucleotides agree with TRBD1. V dropped 1 base and J dropped 8; count of bases not matched to a gene: 7. Germline V gene lookup returns CDR1 SGHRS and CDR2 YFSETQ. This CDR3 comprises 15 residues. The CDR3 region has the DNA TGCGCCAGCAGCTTGAAGGGACAGGGTATAGATGAGCAGTTCTTC. Translating it yields CASSLKGQGIDEQFF. Together with reference TRBV5-1 and TRBJ2-1, the CDR3 gives the full variable domain: KAGVTQTPRYLIKTRGQQVTLSCSPISGHRSVSWYQQTPGQGLQFLFEYFSETQRNKGNFPGRFSGRQFSNSRSEMNVSTLELGDSALYLCASSLKGQGIDEQFFGPGTRLTVL.

This sequence joins TRBV2 and TRBJ2-3; possible D gene TRBD1, 5 bases. V was cut by 7 bases and J by 3 bases, with 14 bases left in between. The germline CDR1 and CDR2 sequences are SNHLY and FYNNEI. The CDR3 totals 14 residues. CDR3 protein: CASNSARVTDTQYF. CDR3 in DNA: TGTGCCAGCAACAGCGCCAGGGTGACAGATACGCAGTATTTT.

The sample holds a few counts of this clone. The chain joins TRBV18 to TRBJ1-6; TRBD1 aligns across 7 bases. This CDR3 comprises 15 residues. V was clipped by 3 bases and J by 8 bases; unmatched bases: 7. The germline V gene encodes CDR1 KGHSH and CDR2 LQKENI. The CDR3 DNA reads as TGTGCCAGCTCACCCTTTCGGACAGGAGATTCACCCCTCCACTTT. Encoded protein: CASSPFRTGDSPLHF.

The chain carries TRBV7-2 and TRBJ1-1; TRBD1 might be the D (6 bases). V was pared by 1 base and J by 3 bases, with 9 bases between. From germline, CDR1 is SGHTA and CDR2 FQGNSA. This CDR3 is built from 14 residues. The CDR3 here is CASSLEGGYTEAFF. CDR3 sequence (DNA): TGTGCCAGCAGCTTAGAGGGGGGGTACACTGAAGCTTTCTTT.

This sequence joins TRBV6-4 and TRBJ1-1; TRBD1 agrees at 7 bases. This CDR3 spans 17 amino acids. With V trimmed by 7 bases and J by 2 bases, 16 bases remained unmatched. CDR1 is MRHNA, CDR2 SNTAGT, per germline. The CDR3: CASNSGGRGGLNTEAFF. The DNA of the CDR3 is TGTGCCAGCAACTCAGGGGGGCGCGGGGGGTTAAACACTGAAGCTTTCTTT.

The chain carries TRBV4-1 and TRBJ2-7, with 9 nucleotides matching TRBD1. This CDR3 region has 14 residues. The germline CDR1 and CDR2 sequences are MGHRA and YSYEKL. J gave up 4 bases and V 3 bases, and 4 bases lay outside the gene matches. CDR3 amino acids: CASSQAGQGYEQYF. CDR3 nucleotide sequence: TGCGCCAGCAGCCAGGCGGGACAGGGATACGAGCAGTACTTC.

The chain is built from TRBV9 and TRBJ2-7; TRBD1 matches 7 bases. This CDR3 region has 14 residues. After removal of 5 bases from V and 6 bases from J, the junction contained 11 bases not matched to a gene. Germline-derived CDR1 and CDR2 are SGDLS and YYNGEE. This chain's CDR3 is CASRPTGEGAEQYF. The CDR3 bases are TGTGCCAGCAGGCCAACAGGGGAAGGGGCCGAGCAGTACTTC.

This chain links TRBV19 with TRBJ2-5, with a possible D match to TRBD1 (6 bases). V shed 5 bases and J shed 4 bases, with 11 bases lying between them. The CDR3 contains 13 residues. CDR1 and CDR2 from the germline V gene are LNHDA and SQIVND (reference sequence). For the CDR3, the DNA is TGTGCCAGTAGTGCCCAGGGGTTAGAGACCCAGTACTTC. Encoded protein: CASSAQGLETQYF. The variable domain in full, with the rest retrieved from reference TRBV19 and TRBJ2-5, is DGGITQSPKYLFRKEGQNVTLSCEQNLNHDAMYWYRQDPGQGLRLIYYSQIVNDFQKGDIAEGYSVSREKKESFPLTVTSAQKNPTAFYLCASSAQGLETQYFGPGTRLLVL.

This chain links TRBV6-4 with TRBJ2-3; possibly TRBD1 for D (5 bases). CDR1 is MRHNA, CDR2 SNTAGT, per germline. V lost 3 bases and J 1 base, leaving 11 bases between the germline ends. This CDR3 has 15 amino acids. The CDR3 DNA is TGTGCCAGCAGTGAAATGGGGCAGGGCACAGATACGCAGTATTTT. Residues: CASSEMGQGTDTQYF.

The chain combines TRBV29-1 with TRBJ1-4, with a weak D call TRBD1 (6 bases). Germline-derived CDR1 and CDR2 are SQVTM and ANQGSEA. CDR3 length: 14 amino acids. Trimming stripped 6 bases from V and 5 bases from J, with 16 bases between. This CDR3 is CSVKPGHPNEKLFF. In DNA, the CDR3 is TGCAGCGTAAAACCGGGACACCCAAATGAAAAACTGTTTTTT.

The chain is built from TRBV5-1 and TRBJ2-5, with TRBD1 matching 9 bases. Germline CDR1 SGHRS, CDR2 YFSETQ. V lost 4 bases and J lost 5; bases outside the gene matches: 6. CDR3 length: 14 residues. CDR3 amino acids: CASSPGTGSETQYF. CDR3 nucleotides: TGCGCCAGCAGCCCAGGGACAGGGAGTGAGACCCAGTACTTC.

The chain recombines TRBV24-1 with TRBJ1-1; the D gene is possibly TRBD1 (6 bases). Trimming left V 4 bases short and J 12 bases short, with 14 bases between. The CDR3 length is 12 residues. Germline lookup yields CDR1 KGHDR and CDR2 SFDVKD. CDR3 sequence (DNA): TGTGCCACCAGTGAGTCCCGGGACAAAACTTTCTTT. As protein: CATSESRDKTFF.

CDR3 sequence (DNA): TGTGCCAGCAGTTCTGGGGGGGCCGGGGAGCTGTTTTTT. This encodes CASSSGGAGELFF. This chain links TRBV27 with TRBJ2-2; 7 bases are a match to TRBD2. The CDR3 extends over 13 amino acids. Germline V gene lookup returns CDR1 MNHEY and CDR2 SMNVEV (reference sequence). V shed 4 bases and J 6 bases; nucleotides not matched to a gene: 2.